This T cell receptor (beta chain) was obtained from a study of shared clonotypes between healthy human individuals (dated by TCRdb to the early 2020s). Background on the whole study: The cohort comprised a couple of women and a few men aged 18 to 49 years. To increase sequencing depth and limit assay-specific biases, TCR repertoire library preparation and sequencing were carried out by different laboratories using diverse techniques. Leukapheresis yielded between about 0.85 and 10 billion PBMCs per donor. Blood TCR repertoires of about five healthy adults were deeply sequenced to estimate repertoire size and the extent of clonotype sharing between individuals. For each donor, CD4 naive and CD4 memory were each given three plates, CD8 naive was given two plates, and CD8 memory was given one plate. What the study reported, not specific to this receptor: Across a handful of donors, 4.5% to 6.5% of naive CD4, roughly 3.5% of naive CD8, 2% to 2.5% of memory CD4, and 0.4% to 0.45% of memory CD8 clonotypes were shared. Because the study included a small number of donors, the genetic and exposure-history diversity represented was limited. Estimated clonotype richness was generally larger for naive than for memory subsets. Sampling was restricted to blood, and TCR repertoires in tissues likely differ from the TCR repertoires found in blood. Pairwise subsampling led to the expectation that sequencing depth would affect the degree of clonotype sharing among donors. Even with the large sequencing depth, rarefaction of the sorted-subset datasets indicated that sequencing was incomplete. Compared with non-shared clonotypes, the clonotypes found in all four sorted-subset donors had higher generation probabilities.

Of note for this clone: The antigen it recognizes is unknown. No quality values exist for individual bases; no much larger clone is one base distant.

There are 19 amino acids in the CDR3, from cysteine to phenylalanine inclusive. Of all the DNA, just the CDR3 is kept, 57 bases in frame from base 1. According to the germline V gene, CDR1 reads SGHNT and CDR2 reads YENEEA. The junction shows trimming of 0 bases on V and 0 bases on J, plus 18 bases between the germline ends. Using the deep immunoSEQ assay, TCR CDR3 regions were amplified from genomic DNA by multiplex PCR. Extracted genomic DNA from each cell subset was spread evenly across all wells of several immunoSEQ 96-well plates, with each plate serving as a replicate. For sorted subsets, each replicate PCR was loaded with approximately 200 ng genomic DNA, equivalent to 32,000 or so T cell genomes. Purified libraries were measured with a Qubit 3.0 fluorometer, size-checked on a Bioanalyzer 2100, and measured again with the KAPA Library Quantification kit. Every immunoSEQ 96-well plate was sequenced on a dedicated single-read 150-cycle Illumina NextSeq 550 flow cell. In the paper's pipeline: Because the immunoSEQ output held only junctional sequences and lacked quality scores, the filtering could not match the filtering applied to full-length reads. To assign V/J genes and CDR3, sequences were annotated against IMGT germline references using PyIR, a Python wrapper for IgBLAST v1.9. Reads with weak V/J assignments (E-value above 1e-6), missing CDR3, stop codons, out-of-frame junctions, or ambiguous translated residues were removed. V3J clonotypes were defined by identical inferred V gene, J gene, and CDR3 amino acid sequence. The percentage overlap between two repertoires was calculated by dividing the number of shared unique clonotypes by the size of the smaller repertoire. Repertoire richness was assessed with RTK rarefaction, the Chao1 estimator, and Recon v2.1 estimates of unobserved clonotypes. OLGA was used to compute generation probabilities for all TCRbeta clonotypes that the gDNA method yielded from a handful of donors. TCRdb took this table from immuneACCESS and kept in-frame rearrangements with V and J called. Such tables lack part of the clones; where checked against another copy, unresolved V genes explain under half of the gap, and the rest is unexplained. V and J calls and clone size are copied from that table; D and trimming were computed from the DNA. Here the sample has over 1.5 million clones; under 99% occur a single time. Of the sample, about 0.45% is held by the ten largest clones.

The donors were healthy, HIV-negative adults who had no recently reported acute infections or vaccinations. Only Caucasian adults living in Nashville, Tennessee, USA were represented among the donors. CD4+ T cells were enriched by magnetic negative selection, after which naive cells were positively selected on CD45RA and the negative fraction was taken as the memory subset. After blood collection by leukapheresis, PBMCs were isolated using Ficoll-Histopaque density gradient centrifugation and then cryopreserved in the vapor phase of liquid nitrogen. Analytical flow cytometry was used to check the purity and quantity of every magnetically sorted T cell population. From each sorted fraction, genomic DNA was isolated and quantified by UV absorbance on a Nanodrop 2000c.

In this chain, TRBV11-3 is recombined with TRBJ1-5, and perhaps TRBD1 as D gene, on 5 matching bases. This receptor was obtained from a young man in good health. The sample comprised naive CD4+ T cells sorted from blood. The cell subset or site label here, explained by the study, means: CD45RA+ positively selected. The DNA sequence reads TGTGCCAGCAGCTTAGACTGGGGGGACTCACTTAATAGCAATCAGCCCCAGCATTTT. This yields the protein CASSLDWGDSLNSNQPQHF.